This TCR beta chain is drawn from a study of neoadjuvant anti-PD-1 for oral cavity cancer. Across the study: Patients without progression received a fourth nivolumab dose around day 43, then surgical resection on days 50-56.

The time point: after neoadjuvant nivolumab, at surgical resection. The CDR3 spans 16 residues. The junction had 9 bases not matched to a gene; V was cut back by 5 bases and J by 4 bases. Germline V gene lookup returns CDR1 LNHDA and CDR2 SQIVND (reference sequence). Six replicates per PBMC sample, mostly from 480 ng of genomic DNA. Measured with immunoSEQ multiplex PCR; TCRdb has only the in-frame clones, and not every one. The sample lists about 13,000 clones, roughly 71% occurring once. This clone came up a few times. The sample was PBMCs, taken after nivolumab (anti-PD-1) treatment. The chain links TRBV19 to TRBJ1-5; 9 nucleotides agree with TRBD1. This sequence originates from a person between 35 and 79 years old with oral cavity squamous cell carcinoma. The CDR3 spells CASSSPSGTGNQPQHF. In DNA, the CDR3 is TGTGCCAGTAGTTCCCCCTCCGGGACAGGGAATCAGCCCCAGCATTTT.